These 10 T cell receptor beta chains were sequenced from one sample in a study of cytomegalovirus exposure and HLA in healthy donors. The method was immunoSEQ multiplex PCR; TCRdb's version includes in-frame clones alone and lacks a portion of them. The sample contains about 140,000 clones, around 88% of which appear only once. Sequenced sample: PBMCs. These receptors were collected from a woman younger than 30 in good health and CMV-seropositive.

The CDR3 region is CASSARLAGANTDTQYF. In DNA form, the CDR3 reads TGTGCCAGCAGCGCCCGACTAGCGGGAGCGAACACAGATACGCAGTATTTT. This rearrangement joins TRBV7-8 to TRBJ2-3; 12 bases line up with TRBD2. Germline lookup yields CDR1 SGHVS and CDR2 FQNEAQ. With 5 bases clipped from V and 2 bases from J, the junction kept 8 bases outside the gene matches. The CDR3 spans 17 residues.

The chain combines TRBV9 with TRBJ2-1; 10 bases agree with TRBD2. CDR1 and CDR2 from the germline V gene are SGDLS and YYNGEE. With V trimmed by 3 bases and J by 0 bases, 9 bases remained unmatched. CDR3 length equals 18 residues. CDR3 amino acids: CASSGQTSGLSSYNEQFF. The CDR3 coding sequence is TGTGCCAGCAGCGGGCAGACTAGCGGGCTAAGCTCCTACAATGAGCAGTTCTTC.

This clone was detected only once. The V call is TRBV6-1, the J call TRBJ1-4, with TRBD1 as a possible D gene (6 bases). This CDR3 spans 15 amino acids. Trimming stripped 6 bases from V and 2 bases from J, with 13 bases between. Germline V gives CDR1 MNHNS, CDR2 SASEGT. The CDR3 protein is CASRRQVGTNEKLFF. CDR3 nucleotide sequence: TGTGCCAGCAGAAGACAGGTCGGGACTAATGAAAAACTGTTTTTT.

With respect to this clone: Additional DNA sequences in this sample encode the identical CDR3. The chain joins TRBV4-2 to TRBJ2-7, with 7 bases aligning to TRBD1. Germline trimming cut 1 base from V and 2 bases from J; bases unmatched to any gene: 2. Germline loops: CDR1 LGHNA, CDR2 YNFKEQ. The CDR3 length is 14 residues. The CDR3 spells CASSQGTGTYEQYF. The CDR3, as DNA: TGTGCCAGCAGCCAAGGGACAGGTACCTACGAGCAGTACTTC.

V gene TRBV21-1 combines with J gene TRBJ2-7; the D segment call TRBD2 is taken from the table without a DNA check. TRBV21-1 constitutes a pseudogene. CDR3 length: 16 residues. The CDR3 DNA is TGTGCCAGCAGTCATCGGGTTGCGGGGGACTCCTACGAGCAGTACTTC. It yields the protein CASSHRVAGDSYEQYF.

This sequence joins TRBV25-1 and TRBJ1-3; 7 bases map to TRBD1. V was clipped by 4 bases and J by 0 bases; unmatched bases: 0. Germline V gives CDR1 MGHDK, CDR2 SYGVNS. The CDR3 consists of 14 residues. The DNA of the CDR3 is TGTGCCAGCAGTGGACAGGGCTCTGGAAACACCATATATTTT. Translation: CASSGQGSGNTIYF.

The chain couples TRBV7-2 to TRBJ1-1, with TRBD1 matching over 9 bases. CDR1 is SGHTA, CDR2 FQGNSA, per germline. After removal of 5 bases from V and 7 bases from J, the junction contained 5 bases not matched to a gene. The CDR3 runs to 13 residues. Here the CDR3 reads CASSAGQGVEAFF. DNA for the CDR3: TGTGCCAGCAGCGCGGGACAGGGTGTTGAAGCTTTCTTT.

This chain joins TRBV13 and TRBJ2-1, with TRBD1 matching over 8 bases. This CDR3 comprises 16 residues. V trimming: 5 bases; J trimming: 7 bases; junction bases outside the gene matches: 13. Germline V gene lookup returns CDR1 PRHDT and CDR2 FYEKMQ (reference sequence). The CDR3 nucleotides read TGTGCCAGCAGCCCAGGGGGCTGGACAGGGTCGAATGAGCAGTTCTTC. Protein sequence: CASSPGGWTGSNEQFF.

The chain recombines TRBV25-1 with TRBJ2-5; D is possibly TRBD1 (5 bases). The V gene lost 6 bases and the J gene lost 7 bases, with 15 bases spanning the gap. The CDR3 extends over 13 amino acids. Germline V CDR1 and CDR2: MGHDK, SYGVNS. This CDR3 is CASSPVGAGTQYF. CDR3 coding DNA: TGTGCCAGCAGCCCCGTTGGGGCAGGGACCCAGTACTTC.

This chain uses TRBV19 with TRBJ2-5, with 12 positions matching TRBD2. The germline gives CDR1 LNHDA, CDR2 SQIVND (reference sequence). Losses at the gene ends were 4 bases for V and 5 bases for J; bases not matched to a gene: 5. The CDR3 is 15 residues long. CDR3 amino acids: CASSTLAGGSETQYF. The CDR3, as DNA: TGTGCCAGTAGTACCCTAGCGGGGGGGAGCGAGACCCAGTACTTC.